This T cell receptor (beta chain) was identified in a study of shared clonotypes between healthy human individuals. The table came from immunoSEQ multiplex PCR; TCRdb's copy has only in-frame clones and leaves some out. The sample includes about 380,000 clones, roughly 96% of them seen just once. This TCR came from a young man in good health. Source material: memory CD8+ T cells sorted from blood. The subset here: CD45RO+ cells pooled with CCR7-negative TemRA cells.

The CDR3 spells CASSSLQPQHF. The CDR3 coding sequence is TGTGCCAGCAGTTCCCTTCAACCCCAGCATTTT. V gene TRBV27 combines with J gene TRBJ1-5; no clear D. With 4 bases removed from V and 10 bases from J, the gap between germline ends came to 8 bases. Germline V gene data show CDR1 as MNHEY and CDR2 as SMNVEV (reference sequence). This CDR3 is built from 11 residues.